The rows below give T cell receptor beta chains drawn from one sample of a study of blood T cells in healthy people across ages. TCRdb called the 5' RACE reads again in MiXCR, with one record for every CDR3 protein. Of approximately 1.5 million distinct CDR3 sequences listed, about 31% are singletons. The sample taken for sequencing was blood. The origin of the receptors is a woman between 25 and 40 years old in good health. CDR3s include the opening cysteine and the closing phenylalanine or tryptophan. The order of the fields is V gene, clone size, D gene, J gene, CDR3 DNA, CDR3 protein. A D gene is named only where the DNA matches it firmly. The listing skips clone size in some rows; elsewhere it reads once, few, many or a size class.

>TRBV25-1|NA|TRBD2|TRBJ2-1
TGTGCCAGCAGTGAAAAAGCGGGAGTCCCTAGCTCCTACAATGAGCAGTTCTTC
CASSEKAGVPSSYNEQFF
>TRBV6-6|NA|TRBD1|TRBJ1-1
TGTGCCAGCAGCCCGGGACAGGGCCGGGCTTTCTTT
CASSPGQGRAFF
>TRBV7-9|NA|NA|TRBJ2-6
TGTGCCAGCAGCTTAGACGTAGGGTTGGGGGCCAACGTCCTGACTTTC
CASSLDVGLGANVLTF
>TRBV6-1|NA|NA|TRBJ1-5
TGTGCCAGCCATGGATCTAGCGGCAATCAGCCCCAGCATTTT
CASHGSSGNQPQHF
>TRBV29-1|few|TRBD2|TRBJ2-1
TGCAGCGTTGAAGGCGGGCGGGGAGGGTACAATGAGCAGTTCTTC
CSVEGGRGGYNEQFF
>TRBV12-5|NA|NA|TRBJ2-1
TGTGCTAGTGGTTTTAGTATTGACAATGAGCAGTTCTTC
CASGFSIDNEQFF
>TRBV5-5|NA|TRBD1|TRBJ2-7
TGTGCCAGCAGCTCCGACAGGGGACTTTTCTACGAGCAGTACTTC
CASSSDRGLFYEQYF
>TRBV20-1|few|NA|TRBJ1-2
TGCAGTGCTAGAGATCGGGTCAGGGGCGCAAATGGCTACACCTTC
CSARDRVRGANGYTF
>TRBV27|NA|NA|TRBJ1-2
TGTGCCAGCAGTGCCCGGACAGACCCCGTCGAGGGTGGCTACACCTTC
CASSARTDPVEGGYTF
>TRBV20-1|NA|TRBD1|TRBJ2-3
TGCAGTGCTAGAGGGACAGGCCATACAGATACGCAGTATTTT
CSARGTGHTDTQYF
>TRBV20-1|NA|NA|TRBJ2-5
TGCAGTGCTAGAATCCCCAGTTTAGCGCAACAAGAGACCCAGTACTTC
CSARIPSLAQQETQYF
>TRBV3-1|NA|NA|TRBJ2-5
TGTGCCAGCACCTCGGGTGATTGGGAGACCCAGTACTTC
CASTSGDWETQYF
>TRBV9|many|NA|TRBJ2-7
TGTGCCAGCACCCTAACCAACGAGCAGTACTTC
CASTLTNEQYF
>TRBV20-1|few|NA|TRBJ1-2
TGCAGTGCCTTCCCCGGGACAAATTATGGCTACACCTTC
CSAFPGTNYGYTF
>TRBV20-1|NA|TRBD2|TRBJ2-5
TGCAGTGTCGGACCGCTAGCGGGGGGGCCCTACCAAGAGACCCAGTACTTC
CSVGPLAGGPYQETQYF
>TRBV6-1|few|TRBD2|TRBJ2-1
TGTGCCATCGTCCCGGGGGGGGATGAGCAGTTCTTC
CAIVPGGDEQFF
>TRBV7-8|NA|NA|TRBJ2-7
TGTGCCAGCAGCTTAGGGGCGGGACAAACCTACGAGCAGTACTTC
CASSLGAGQTYEQYF
>TRBV30|NA|NA|TRBJ2-4
TGTGCCTGGAGTGTACGGACGACTTTAGCCAAAAACATTCAGTACTTC
CAWSVRTTLAKNIQYF
>TRBV5-1|NA|NA|TRBJ2-1
TGCGCCAGCAGCGGACCCGGGGGTGAGCAGTTCTTC
CASSGPGGEQFF
>TRBV12-3/TRBV12-4|few|NA|TRBJ1-2
TGTGCCAGCAGTTTAGGACCCAACTCCTATGGCTACACCTTC
CASSLGPNSYGYTF
>TRBV29-1|few|NA|TRBJ1-2
TGCAGCGTTGAGTCTCAAAACTATGGCTACACCTTC
CSVESQNYGYTF
>TRBV3-1|NA|NA|TRBJ2-5
TGTGCCAGCAGCCCCATTCGCAGGGCGTACCAAGAGACCCAGTACTTC
CASSPIRRAYQETQYF
>TRBV4-1|many|NA|TRBJ2-3
TGCGCCAGCAGCCAAGGTCCCCAAGTAGCGGGCACAGATACGCAGTATTTT
CASSQGPQVAGTDTQYF
>TRBV7-3|NA|TRBD1|TRBJ2-7
TGTGCCAGCAGCCCCGGCCCGGGACAGTCCTACGAGCAGTACTTC
CASSPGPGQSYEQYF
>TRBV7-6|NA|TRBD2|TRBJ2-3
TGTGCCAGCAGCATTACTAGCGGGGTATCAGATACGCAGTATTTT
CASSITSGVSDTQYF
>TRBV5-4|NA|TRBD2|TRBJ2-3
TGTGCCAGCAGAACAGGACTAGCGGGCCTCACAGATACGCAGTATTTT
CASRTGLAGLTDTQYF
>TRBV20-1|NA|NA|TRBJ2-5
TGCAGTGCTAGAGTGAGGGGGAAACCCCAAGAGACCCAGTACTTC
CSARVRGKPQETQYF